This passage covers 17 T cell receptor beta chains from one sample sequenced in a study of T cell responses to AZD1222 COVID-19 vaccine. Profiled with immunoSEQ multiplex PCR; TCRdb holds only in-frame clones, not every one. Of approximately 170,000 clones in the sample, approximately 92% were seen once. The specimen was peripheral blood, collected on day 0 of AZD1222 vaccination. Receptors originate from an adult in good health.

This clone was detected only a few times. The chain couples TRBV6-5 to TRBJ2-1; 7 bases align to TRBD2. Germline trimming cut 4 bases from V and 4 bases from J; bases unmatched to any gene: 7. Per germline, CDR1 MNHEY and CDR2 SVGAGI. The CDR3 loop spans 15 amino acids. In DNA form, the CDR3 reads TGTGCCAGCAGTTCCCGCAGTAGCGGGTACAATGAGCAGTTCTTC. Translating it yields CASSSRSSGYNEQFF.

This chain links TRBV7-9 with TRBJ1-2; TRBD1 is a possible D gene (6 bases). There are 13 residues in the CDR3. V was cut by 5 bases and J by 2 bases, with 9 bases left in between. From germline, CDR1 is SEHNR and CDR2 FQNEAQ (reference sequence). The CDR3 region has the DNA TGTGCCAGCAGCATGGACAGCAACTATGGCTACACCTTC. Encoded protein: CASSMDSNYGYTF.

This chain joins TRBV4-2 and TRBJ1-1, with no clear D. The CDR3 extends over 14 amino acids. Deletions cut 0 bases from V and 0 bases from J, with 5 bases between. Germline CDR1 and CDR2: LGHNA and YNFKEQ. Here the CDR3 DNA reads TGTGCCAGCAGCCAAGATCTTATGAACACTGAAGCTTTCTTT. It translates to CASSQDLMNTEAFF.

J is TRBJ2-7 and V is TRBV6-1; 7 bases align to TRBD1. The CDR3 runs to 18 residues. The V gene end was trimmed by 4 bases and the J gene end by 1 base; junction bases not matched to a gene: 16. Per the germline V gene, CDR1 is MNHNS and CDR2 is SASEGT. CDR3 coding DNA: TGTGCCAGCAGTGCGTGGGACAGATCAACCTGGGGGTCCTACGAGCAGTACTTC. Residues: CASSAWDRSTWGSYEQYF.

The rearrangement links TRBV14 to TRBJ2-7; D possibly corresponds to TRBD1 (6 bases). This CDR3 region has 12 residues. Trimming took off 2 bases at V and 9 bases at J, with 11 bases between the two ends. Per the germline V gene, CDR1 is SGHDN and CDR2 is FVKESK. The CDR3 sequence is CASSQTAQGQYF. Written as DNA, the CDR3 is TGTGCCAGCAGCCAAACGGCACAGGGGCAGTACTTC.

This rearrangement joins TRBV19 to TRBJ1-2; TRBD1 aligns across 7 bases. The CDR3 has 16 residues. J lost 7 bases, V lost 6 bases, and 17 bases had no gene match. Germline V gene lookup returns CDR1 LNHDA and CDR2 SQIVND (reference sequence). CDR3 sequence reads: CASSPADRRGRSGYTF. In nucleotides, the CDR3 is TGTGCCAGTAGCCCTGCCGATCGGAGGGGGCGCTCTGGCTACACCTTC.

This chain connects TRBV19 to TRBJ2-5; TRBD1 agrees at 8 bases. The CDR3 has 15 residues. The V gene's germline CDR1 is LNHDA and CDR2 SQIVND (reference sequence). V trimming: 2 bases; J trimming: 4 bases; junction bases outside the gene matches: 6. The CDR3 DNA reads as TGTGCCAGTAGTATATTTCAGGGGGCGTCAGAGACCCAGTACTTC. It translates to CASSIFQGASETQYF. Using reference TRBV19 and TRBJ2-5 for the parts outside the CDR3, the full variable domain is DGGITQSPKYLFRKEGQNVTLSCEQNLNHDAMYWYRQDPGQGLRLIYYSQIVNDFQKGDIAEGYSVSREKKESFPLTVTSAQKNPTAFYLCASSIFQGASETQYFGPGTRLLVL.

The chain has TRBV11-3 and TRBJ1-1; D might be TRBD1 (5 bases). The CDR3 is 13 amino acids. Germline V gene sequence: CDR1 SGHNT, CDR2 YENEEA. V was clipped by 3 bases and J by 4 bases, with 9 bases between them. As DNA, the CDR3 is TGTGCCAGCAGCTTCGGAAGGGGCACTGAAGCTTTCTTT. As protein: CASSFGRGTEAFF.

V and J are TRBV7-9 and TRBJ1-1; no clear D gene. The CDR3 is 15 residues long. The ends were cut back, 3 bases at V and 0 bases at J, with 11 bases in the middle. Germline CDR1 and CDR2: SEHNR and FQNEAQ (reference sequence). The chain's CDR3 is CASSFIIGLNTEAFF. The CDR3 DNA follows: TGTGCCAGCAGCTTCATAATTGGATTGAACACTGAAGCTTTCTTT.

This clone showed up just once. The germline gene is not matched at one end of the junction; a read error may be the cause. Different DNA sequences within this sample yield the same CDR3. The chain joins TRBV9 to TRBJ1-3; D call uncertain. Germline lookup yields CDR1 SGDLS and CDR2 YYNGEE. This CDR3 contains 16 residues. CDR3: CASSVNHGTTGNTIYF. For the CDR3, the DNA is TGCGCCAGCAGCGTTAACCACGGCACGACTGGAAACACCATATATTTT.

The rearrangement joins TRBV5-6 to TRBJ2-1; D is tentatively TRBD1 or TRBD2 (5 bases each). Germline CDR1 is SGHDT and CDR2 is YYEEEE. The CDR3 totals 14 residues. V lost 4 bases, J lost 4 bases, and 12 bases lay in between. DNA for the CDR3: TGTGCCAGCAGCAGAGGGACCGATTACAATGAGCAGTTCTTC. Translation: CASSRGTDYNEQFF.

The genes are TRBV4-1 and TRBJ1-2; 9 bases are a match to TRBD1. The V and J ends lost 0 bases and 2 bases, in that order; junction bases with no gene match: 7. The CDR3 contains 17 residues. CDR1 MGHRA and CDR2 YSYEKL come from the germline V gene. DNA for the CDR3: TGCGCCAGCAGCCAAGATCTCGGGACAGGGCAAAACTATGGCTACACCTTC. Translation: CASSQDLGTGQNYGYTF.

The chain employs TRBV24-1 and TRBJ2-6; 8 positions agree with TRBD1. The CDR3 spans 17 residues. The ends lost 9 bases at V and 0 bases at J; junction bases unmatched: 9. CDR1 and CDR2 from the germline V gene are KGHDR and SFDVKD. The DNA of the CDR3 is TGTGCCACCTATGACAGGGGACGCCGCTCTGGGGCCAACGTCCTGACTTTC. This translates into CATYDRGRRSGANVLTF.

A remark on this clone: No conserved phenylalanine or tryptophan ends this CDR3, so it is likely a read error. The DNA is omitted, as the CDR3 cannot be located on it reliably, and the CDR3 follows TCRdb's listing. The V gene is TRBV7-9, the J gene TRBJ2-7; no DNA check was done on the table's D call, TRBD1. The CDR3 contains 12 residues when both ends are counted. Germline V lookup: CDR1 SEHNR, CDR2 FQNEAQ (reference sequence). CDR3 protein: CASSPGTGNEVC.

The rearrangement joins TRBV10-2 to TRBJ2-1; D is tentatively TRBD1 or TRBD2 (6 bases each). Looked up from germline, CDR1 is WSHSY and CDR2 is SAAADI. The CDR3 has 17 amino acids. Between the trimmed V and J ends, which lost 3 bases and 1 base, there was a span of 16 bases. The DNA for the CDR3 is TGCGCCAGCAGTGAAATGGGGGGCTTGAATTCCTACAATGAGCAGTTCTTC. Its translation is CASSEMGGLNSYNEQFF.

The genes are TRBV6-4 and TRBJ2-3, with TRBD2 matching over 9 bases. Germline lookup yields CDR1 MRHNA and CDR2 SNTAGT. V was clipped by 3 bases and J by 0 bases; unmatched bases: 1. This CDR3 has 15 amino acids. The CDR3 DNA is TGTGCCAGCAGTGAGGCGGGGGGGAGCACAGATACGCAGTATTTT. This translates into CASSEAGGSTDTQYF.

The chain employs TRBV20-1 and TRBJ2-5; 8 bases fit TRBD1. The CDR3 is 11 residues long. Germline V gene data show CDR1 as DFQATT and CDR2 as SNEGSKA (reference sequence). The V gene end was trimmed by 6 bases and the J gene end by 6 bases; junction bases not matched to a gene: 3. CDR3 sequence: CSADRGKTQYF. For the CDR3, the DNA is TGCAGTGCAGACAGGGGAAAGACCCAGTACTTC.